The 5 T cell receptor beta chains below all came from one sample that was sequenced in a study of cytomegalovirus exposure and HLA in healthy donors. The PCR made use of 60 Vbeta and 13 Jbeta primers. Assay used: immunoSEQ multiplex PCR; TCRdb lists only in-frame clones, some missing. The repertoire includes approximately 140,000 clones, 79% of them detected once, and 6% to 6.5% sits in the top ten. The sample taken for sequencing was PBMCs. The receptors originated from a middle-aged man in good health and CMV-seropositive.

The chain has TRBV28 and TRBJ2-1; TRBD2 agrees at 11 bases. The germline V gene has CDR1 MDHEN and CDR2 SYDVKM. Unmatched junction bases numbered 7, after V lost 3 bases and J lost 0 bases. The CDR3 runs to 18 residues. CDR3 sequence (DNA): TGTGCCAGCAGTTTGGTGGGACTAGCGGACCTCTCCTACAATGAGCAGTTCTTC. Amino acid sequence: CASSLVGLADLSYNEQFF.

This chain uses TRBV25-1 with TRBJ2-3; 15 nucleotides agree with TRBD2. CDR3 length: 16 amino acids. Germline lookup yields CDR1 MGHDK and CDR2 SYGVNS. V lost 5 bases, J lost 3 bases, and 3 bases stayed unmatched. The CDR3 spells CASSTGLAGGTDTQYF. Here the CDR3 DNA reads TGTGCCAGCAGTACAGGACTAGCGGGAGGGACAGATACGCAGTATTTT.

The chain has TRBV9 and TRBJ2-7; 8 bases align to TRBD2. Looked up from germline, CDR1 is SGDLS and CDR2 is YYNGEE. The CDR3 extends over 14 amino acids. The V and J ends lost 2 bases and 4 bases, in that order; junction bases with no gene match: 5. The DNA of the CDR3 is TGTGCCAGCAGCGTGAGCGCGGGGGGTTACGAGCAGTACTTC. It specifies CASSVSAGGYEQYF.

This chain connects TRBV2 to TRBJ2-1; D gene unclear. Germline-derived CDR1 and CDR2 are SNHLY and FYNNEI. Trimming took off 5 bases at V and 8 bases at J, with 16 bases between the two ends. The CDR3 sequence is 14 residues long. The CDR3 nucleotides read TGTGCCAGCAGTCTCTCTAGAAATGGAGATGAGCAGTTCTTC. It yields the protein CASSLSRNGDEQFF.

V usage is TRBV5-5 and J usage is TRBJ1-5; D unresolved. The CDR3 is made up of 12 amino acids. Trimming removed 4 bases from V and 4 bases from J, with 6 bases in between. Germline CDR1 reads SGHKS; CDR2 reads YYEKEE (reference sequence). The CDR3 is CASSASNQPQHF. The CDR3 DNA is TGTGCCAGCAGCGCGTCGAATCAGCCCCAGCATTTT.